This T cell receptor (beta chain) was found in a study of cytomegalovirus exposure and HLA in healthy donors. The study's findings and limits: Donors belonging to an Asian-associated ancestry cluster reportedly showed fewer N-insertions in productive TCRs than the roughly 670-donor mean, according to what a later analysis found.

13 Jbeta primers and 60 Vbeta primers were used for the PCR. The repertoire was sequenced with immunoSEQ multiplex PCR; TCRdb's copy has only in-frame clones and lacks some. The sample holds some 110,000 clones; 60% to 80% are singletons and the top ten take roughly 0.76%. Details on this clone: Its antigen is unidentified.

The CDR3 length is 13 residues. Trimming shortened V by 6 bases and J by 1 base, and 8 bases separated the two germline ends. Germline assignment: CDR1 WNHNN and CDR2 SYGVQD (reference sequence). The TCR originated in a boy aged 10-17 years in good health and CMV-seronegative. The sample taken for sequencing was PBMCs. J is TRBJ2-3 and V is TRBV10-1; the D is unclear. This CDR3 reads CASSPRGTDTQYF. CDR3 bases: TGCGCCAGCAGCCCCCGGGGCACAGATACGCAGTATTTT.